The clone carrying this T cell receptor beta chain was recorded once. This record belongs to a study of blood T cell repertoires in COVID-19. In the study's own analysis: How many nucleated cells were present was estimated from reference gene primer amplification. Here immunoSEQ multiplex PCR was the method, and the copy in TCRdb shows in-frame clones only, minus some. V and J calls and clone size come straight from that table; D and trimming were deduced from the DNA. This table has about 240,000 clones, around 89% appearing once. This CDR3 contains 14 residues. CDR1 is SGDLS and CDR2 is YYNGEE in the germline V gene. Deletions cut 4 bases from V and 6 bases from J, with 16 bases between.

J is TRBJ1-2 and V is TRBV9, with D perhaps TRBD1 (6 bases). The sequenced sample was PBMCs or T cells enriched from blood (not recorded which). The sequence was obtained from a woman aged 25-40 years who had recovered from COVID-19. Written as DNA, the CDR3 is TGTGCCAGCAGCACACAACAGGGAGTTCATGGCTACACCTTC. It translates to CASSTQQGVHGYTF.